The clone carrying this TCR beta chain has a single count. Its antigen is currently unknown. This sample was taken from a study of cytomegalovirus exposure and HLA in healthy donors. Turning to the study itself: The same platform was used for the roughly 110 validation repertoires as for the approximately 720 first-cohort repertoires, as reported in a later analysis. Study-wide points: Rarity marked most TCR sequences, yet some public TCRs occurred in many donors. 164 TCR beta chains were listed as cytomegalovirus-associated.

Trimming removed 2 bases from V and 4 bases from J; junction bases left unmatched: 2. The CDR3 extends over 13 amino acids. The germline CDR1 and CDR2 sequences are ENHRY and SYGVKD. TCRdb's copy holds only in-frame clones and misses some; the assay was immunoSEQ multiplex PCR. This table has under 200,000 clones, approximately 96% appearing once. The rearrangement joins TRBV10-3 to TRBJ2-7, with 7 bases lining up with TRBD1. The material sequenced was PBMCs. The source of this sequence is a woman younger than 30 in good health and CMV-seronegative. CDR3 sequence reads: CAISEPDRYEQYF. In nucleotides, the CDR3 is TGTGCCATCAGTGAGCCGGACAGGTACGAGCAGTACTTC.